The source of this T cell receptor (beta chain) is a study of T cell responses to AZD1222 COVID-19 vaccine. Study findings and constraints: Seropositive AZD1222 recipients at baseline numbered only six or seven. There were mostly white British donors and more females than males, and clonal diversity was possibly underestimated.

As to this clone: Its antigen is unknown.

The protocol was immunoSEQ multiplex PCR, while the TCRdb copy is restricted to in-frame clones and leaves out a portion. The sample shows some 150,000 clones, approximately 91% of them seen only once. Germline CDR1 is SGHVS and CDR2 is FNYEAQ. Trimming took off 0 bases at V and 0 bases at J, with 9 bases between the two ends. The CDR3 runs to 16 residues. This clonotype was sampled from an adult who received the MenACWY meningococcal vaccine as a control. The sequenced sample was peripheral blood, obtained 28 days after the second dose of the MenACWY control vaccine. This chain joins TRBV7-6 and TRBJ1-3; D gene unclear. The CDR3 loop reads CASSLAGSSSGNTIYF. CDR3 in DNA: TGTGCCAGCAGCTTAGCGGGCTCCAGCTCTGGAAACACCATATATTTT.